This TCR beta chain was sequenced during a study of T cell changes during pregnancy in multiple sclerosis. Some clones are missing from TCRdb's copy, which holds only in-frame ones; the method was immunoSEQ multiplex PCR. The sample holds around 50,000 clones, about 90% seen once. CDR3 length: 15 amino acids. Germline V lookup: CDR1 LNHDA, CDR2 SQIVND (reference sequence). Trimming left V 2 bases short and J 0 bases short, with 9 bases between. This sequence joins TRBV19 and TRBJ2-3; tentative D call: TRBD1 (6 bases). The sequencing here drew on CD4+ T cells from peripheral blood mononuclear cells, taken in the second trimester of pregnancy. This receptor was taken from a female donor with multiple sclerosis, enrolled in a pregnancy study. The CDR3 DNA is TGTGCCAGTAGTATAAACAGGGCGAGCACAGATACGCAGTATTTT. Its protein is CASSINRASTDTQYF.